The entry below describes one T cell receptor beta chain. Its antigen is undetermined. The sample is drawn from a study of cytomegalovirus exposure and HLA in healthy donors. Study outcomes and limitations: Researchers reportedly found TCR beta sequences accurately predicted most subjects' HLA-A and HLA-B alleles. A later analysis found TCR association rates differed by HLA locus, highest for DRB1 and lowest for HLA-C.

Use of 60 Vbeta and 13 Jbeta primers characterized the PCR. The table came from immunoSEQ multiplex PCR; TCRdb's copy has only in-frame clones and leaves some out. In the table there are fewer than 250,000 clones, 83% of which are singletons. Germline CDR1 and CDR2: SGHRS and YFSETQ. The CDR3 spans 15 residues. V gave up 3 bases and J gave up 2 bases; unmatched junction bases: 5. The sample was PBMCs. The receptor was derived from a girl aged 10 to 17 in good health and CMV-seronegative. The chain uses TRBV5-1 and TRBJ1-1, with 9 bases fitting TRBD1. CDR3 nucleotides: TGCGCCAGCAGCTCGGTGGGACAGGGAAACACTGAAGCTTTCTTT. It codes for CASSSVGQGNTEAFF.